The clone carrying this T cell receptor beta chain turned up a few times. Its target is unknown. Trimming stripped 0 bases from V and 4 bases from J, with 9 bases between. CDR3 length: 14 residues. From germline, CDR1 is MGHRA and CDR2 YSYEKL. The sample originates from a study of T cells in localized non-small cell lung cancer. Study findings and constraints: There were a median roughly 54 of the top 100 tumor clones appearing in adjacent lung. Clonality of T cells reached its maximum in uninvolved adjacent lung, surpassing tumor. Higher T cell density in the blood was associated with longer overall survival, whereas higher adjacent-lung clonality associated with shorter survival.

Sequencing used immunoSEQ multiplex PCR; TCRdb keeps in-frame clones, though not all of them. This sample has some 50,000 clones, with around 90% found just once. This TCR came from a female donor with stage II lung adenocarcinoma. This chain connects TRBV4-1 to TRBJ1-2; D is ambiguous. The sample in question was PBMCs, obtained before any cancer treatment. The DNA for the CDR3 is TGCGCCAGCAGCCAAGAAGTGGCAAGCTATGGCTACACCTTC. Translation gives CASSQEVASYGYTF.